Described below is a single T cell receptor (beta chain) sequence and its context. These data belong to a study of immune reconstitution after stem cell transplant in scleroderma. CDR3 length equals 16 residues. The V segment lost 0 bases and the J segment 1 base; nucleotides outside the gene matches: 1. Germline V gives CDR1 SGHTA, CDR2 FQGTGA. TCRdb redid the calling of the RT-PCR reads with MiXCR, one entry per CDR3 protein. This table has 1,500 or so distinct CDR3 sequences, 15% to 19% appearing once. This specimen was collected before or after autologous hematopoietic stem cell transplantation (not recorded which). The chain has TRBV7-3 and TRBJ2-3; 10 positions match TRBD1. This TCR came from a female donor with systemic sclerosis. The CDR3 DNA reads TGTGCCAGCAGCTTAACCGGGACAGGGGGCACAGATACGCAGTATTTT. Its protein product is CASSLTGTGGTDTQYF.